This T cell receptor beta chain derives from a study of blood T cell repertoires in COVID-19. Repertoires were generated with immunoSEQ multiplex PCR, while TCRdb's copy carries only in-frame clones and drops some. The top ten hold about 5.1% of the sample, which has about 190,000 clones, 70% to 90% seen once. The germline V gene has CDR1 SGHAT and CDR2 FQDESV (reference sequence). CDR3 length equals 15 residues. J lost 4 bases, V lost 8 bases, and 13 bases had no gene match. The TCR sequence derives from a woman in her sixties or seventies with active or convalescent COVID-19. This chain uses TRBV11-1 with TRBJ1-1; 7 positions agree with TRBD1. Input material: peripheral blood. The CDR3 coding sequence is TGTGCCAGCCTTGGAGGGGGCGGTTTGCGCACTGAAGCTTTCTTT. Amino acids: CASLGGGGLRTEAFF.